The rows below give T cell receptor beta chains drawn from one sample of a study of follicular helper T cells after annual influenza vaccination. Sequenced by immunoSEQ multiplex PCR; TCRdb stores in-frame clones only, minus some. The profile shows under 15,000 clones, about 78% of them singletons. The sample was CXCR5- memory CD4+ T cells sorted from blood, taken on the day of influenza vaccination. Receptor source: an adult who received the influenza vaccine. Both conserved end residues are trimmed from each CDR3.

V	J	CDR3
TRBV21-1	TRBJ1-1	ASLMGAKGTF
TRBV19	TRBJ2-7	ARFLRDEQY
TRBV6-5	TRBJ1-2	ASRLAGGYT
TRBV25-1	TRBJ2-1	ASSEWSSGNYNEQF
TRBV11-2	TRBJ2-1	ASSLDVSSGGSEQF
TRBV7-6	TRBJ1-6	ASSLNTGTQGSPLH
TRBV11-2	TRBJ1-1	ASSFEVNTEAF
TRBV15	TRBJ1-2	ATSRGDGNYGYT
TRBV25-1	TRBJ2-1	ASHGGGGPRDEQF
TRBV7-6	TRBJ2-1	ASSPPGPHEQF
TRBV14	TRBJ2-3	ASSQLGRLNTDTQY
TRBV2	TRBJ2-1	ASSELIYNEQF
TRBV19	TRBJ1-2	ASSPRDRLIYGYT
TRBV4-1	TRBJ2-7	ASSQGGVIVEQY
TRBV5-1	TRBJ2-5	ASSLGALGPQETQY
TRBV5-4	TRBJ1-1	ASSPGQNTEAF
TRBV19	TRBJ2-7	ASSRASGGYEQY
TRBV6-1	TRBJ1-1	ASSDPARTEAF
TRBV7-8	TRBJ2-5	ASSPPREETQY
TRBV6-6	TRBJ2-7	ASSRDVGNYEQY
TRBV9	TRBJ1-6	ASSAVSVTNNSPLH
TRBV10-3	TRBJ1-5	AISGGSPNQPQH
TRBV6-5	TRBJ1-1	ASRPEGLDTEAF
TRBV19	TRBJ1-5	ASSVNQGNQPQH
TRBV10-3	TRBJ1-2	AITRPGQGEDGYT
TRBV4-2	TRBJ2-5	ASSQFSVVETQY
TRBV18	TRBJ2-5	ASSTLTETQY
TRBV9	TRBJ1-2	ASSVVPGSGYGYT
TRBV6-5	TRBJ2-7	ASRSTGAYEQY
TRBV27	TRBJ1-1	ASSLSWRAEAF
TRBV13	TRBJ1-1	ASSLRGATEAF
TRBV9	TRBJ1-1	ASSVASVMNTEAF
TRBV4-1	TRBJ2-1	ASSQDSQRGRNNEQF
TRBV18	TRBJ1-1	ASSPRAVKNTEAF
TRBV27	TRBJ1-2	ASPITKRQGAIHPSTVYGYT
TRBV19	TRBJ2-5	ASSLGSSGGKYQETQY
TRBV11-1	TRBJ2-7	ASSLNEGPYEQY
TRBV5-1	TRBJ1-6	ASSSQGFYNSPLH
TRBV19	TRBJ1-1	ASRRQVNTEAF
TRBV19	TRBJ1-2	ASSIGLGALNYGYT
TRBV5-8	TRBJ1-1	ASSQYSEAF
TRBV12-5	TRBJ1-1	ASGLWGVDEAF
TRBV27	TRBJ2-1	ASCQQGVGGQF
TRBV6-1	TRBJ1-2	ASGMDYGYT
TRBV29-1	TRBJ2-5	SAVVGGVAETQY
TRBV7-8	TRBJ1-2	ASSASGWTGGYT
TRBV2	TRBJ1-4	ASSDTPQGAGEKLF
TRBV11-3	TRBJ2-5	ASSLDRTFSGLPQETQY
TRBV7-9	TRBJ2-5	ASSQWETQY
TRBV6-1	TRBJ2-7	ASTANINYEQY
TRBV7-9	TRBJ2-1	ASSLAGSGQNNEQF
TRBV7-2	TRBJ1-4	ASSSRTGRGSEKLF
TRBV5-1	TRBJ2-3	ASKGTGGTDTQY
TRBV18	TRBJ1-4	ASSPGPTRSEKLF
TRBV5-6	TRBJ1-2	ASSPETGVSYGYT